The clone carrying this T cell receptor beta chain has just one count. These data originate in a study of control samples from healthy donors and cancer patients. V trimming: 3 bases; J trimming: 4 bases; junction bases outside the gene matches: 5. The length of the CDR3 is 14 residues. The germline V gene has CDR1 SEHNR and CDR2 FQNEAQ (reference sequence). Repertoires were generated with immunoSEQ multiplex PCR, while TCRdb's copy carries only in-frame clones and drops some. The sample has just under 150,000 clones, more than 90% seen once. The sequence came from a man younger than 40 in good health. Sequencing used blood. The chain is built from TRBV7-9 and TRBJ1-2; the match to TRBD1 covers 7 bases. CDR3 nucleotide sequence: TGTGCCAGCAGCTTGGATGACAGGGCCTATGGCTACACCTTC. It encodes CASSLDDRAYGYTF.